Listed below are T cell receptor beta chains from one sample, sequenced in a study of shared clonotypes between healthy human individuals. The method was immunoSEQ multiplex PCR; TCRdb's version includes in-frame clones alone and lacks a portion of them. The sample has about 1 million clones; more than 60% are singletons. The material sequenced was memory CD4+ T cells sorted from blood. The receptors were gathered from a man between 18 and 29 years old in good health. Both conserved end residues are trimmed from each CDR3.

J: TRBJ1-1
V: TRBV10-1
CDR3: ASSATGGGQKNTEAF

J: TRBJ2-1
V: TRBV7-8
CDR3: ASSFGTSSNEQF

J: TRBJ1-1
V: TRBV21-1
CDR3: ASRSAIATIRTEAF

J: TRBJ1-4
V: TRBV6-4
CDR3: ARGHEKLF

J: TRBJ2-7
V: TRBV7-6
CDR3: ASSLADRDSYEQY

J: TRBJ2-3
V: TRBV7-9
CDR3: ASSLYIDTQY

J: TRBJ2-1
V: TRBV7-9
CDR3: ASSLVSTSGSFGNEQF

J: TRBJ1-2
V: TRBV6-5
CDR3: ASSDRHSVDT

J: TRBJ2-1
V: TRBV2
CDR3: ASRGQGTDEQF

J: TRBJ2-5
V: TRBV7-2
CDR3: ASSLGGASGTETQY

J: TRBJ1-1
V: TRBV11-3
CDR3: ASSSDSLNTEAF

J: TRBJ2-2
V: TRBV13
CDR3: ASSLWADIRSGELF

J: TRBJ1-1
V: TRBV30
CDR3: AWSVAPLNTEAF

J: TRBJ2-7
V: TRBV7-2
CDR3: ASSSQRAGGPEQY

J: TRBJ2-7
V: TRBV5-1
CDR3: ASSLTSSSYEQY

J: TRBJ2-5
V: TRBV11-2
CDR3: ASSQGTAETQY

J: TRBJ2-3
V: TRBV18
CDR3: ASSPDSGSTDTQY

J: TRBJ1-6
V: TRBV6-5
CDR3: ASSYGLNSPLH

J: TRBJ2-7
V: TRBV12-5
CDR3: ASGTQGASYEQY

J: TRBJ1-1
V: TRBV6-5
CDR3: ASSYGWEAF

J: TRBJ1-2
V: TRBV15
CDR3: ATSRDLTARDYGYT

J: TRBJ2-3
V: TRBV5-1
CDR3: ASSSGGTDTQY

J: TRBJ1-1
V: TRBV28
CDR3: ATYQNTEAF

J: TRBJ1-1
V: TRBV10-2
CDR3: ASFSVNTEAF

J: TRBJ2-3
V: TRBV14
CDR3: ASSQTGARTLTDTQY

J: TRBJ1-2
V: TRBV5-4
CDR3: ASSLAFRTGGGGYT

J: TRBJ2-2
V: TRBV11-2
CDR3: ASSSGLPPGELF

J: TRBJ1-4
V: TRBV5-1
CDR3: ASSPGWASTNEKLF

J: TRBJ2-1
V: TRBV10-1
CDR3: ASSDPGLAGEEQF

J: TRBJ2-1
V: TRBV5-1
CDR3: ASSLDPLGINEQF

J: TRBJ2-5
V: TRBV4-3
CDR3: ASSQGPGETQY

J: TRBJ2-3
V: TRBV27
CDR3: ASRVGLLGTDTQY

J: TRBJ1-1
V: TRBV2
CDR3: ASGSEGRYTEAF

J: TRBJ2-5
V: TRBV6-6
CDR3: ASSYSELAEETQY

J: TRBJ1-4
V: TRBV4-1
CDR3: ASSLGTGRSEKLF

J: TRBJ1-3
V: TRBV7-2
CDR3: ASSTFQVPDTIY

J: TRBJ1-4
V: TRBV6-1
CDR3: ASSGHDRVSEKLF

J: TRBJ1-2
V: TRBV6-6
CDR3: ASSLGTADYGYT

J: TRBJ1-1
V: TRBV7-2
CDR3: ASSADRNTEAF

J: TRBJ2-7
V: TRBV5-6
CDR3: ASSLRTGKTYEQY

J: TRBJ2-2
V: TRBV13
CDR3: ASSPRPNTGELF

J: TRBJ1-5
V: TRBV7-9
CDR3: ASSLTESNQPQH

J: TRBJ1-1
V: TRBV11-2
CDR3: ASSLGVNTEAF

J: TRBJ1-2
V: TRBV6-6
CDR3: ASSYRTANYGYT

J: TRBJ1-2
V: TRBV6-1
CDR3: ASSEAKGQGWYGYT

J: TRBJ1-2
V: TRBV27
CDR3: ASRSPSGAYGYT

J: TRBJ2-5
V: TRBV28
CDR3: ASSYLSGGKETQY

J: TRBJ1-4
V: TRBV5-1
CDR3: ASSLAGQGLDEKLF

J: TRBJ1-1
V: TRBV7-9
CDR3: GGQRDMNTEAF

J: TRBJ1-2
V: TRBV4-3
CDR3: ASSQTRDTRGGYT

J: TRBJ2-1
V: TRBV7-9
CDR3: ASSLVSGASWVYNEQF

J: TRBJ2-6
V: TRBV29-1
CDR3: SVGQGESGANVLT